This entry is about one TCR beta chain. Its specificity is unknown. The table came from immunoSEQ multiplex PCR; TCRdb's copy has only in-frame clones and leaves some out. The sample contains some 130,000 clones, around 90% of which appear only once. V gave up 6 bases and J gave up 5 bases, with 14 bases separating them. Germline CDR1 is SNHLY and CDR2 is FYNNEI. The CDR3 consists of 13 residues. The record originates from a study of T cell responses to AZD1222 COVID-19 vaccine. On the study more broadly: Second doses that came at about 4 or about 12 weeks were put together.

Study-wide results and limits: Recipients of AZD1222 seropositive at baseline numbered only 5 or 6. Donors in the cohort were predominantly white British and more often female, and clonal diversity was possibly underestimated. Mapped onto spike, vaccine-associated CD4 TCRs spanned it and were dominant at 160-218 and 743-854.

The J gene is TRBJ2-7, the V gene TRBV2, with D perhaps TRBD2 (6 bases). This TCR derives from an adult in good health. Sample: peripheral blood, taken on day 0 of AZD1222 vaccination. DNA of the CDR3: TGTGCCAGCAGAGCGGACTACTTAGACGAGCAGTACTTC. Translation: CASRADYLDEQYF.